Below are 13 T cell receptor beta chains sequenced from a single sample in a study of blood T cell repertoires in COVID-19. Some clones are missing from TCRdb's copy, which holds only in-frame ones; the method was immunoSEQ multiplex PCR. The repertoire holds more than 45,000 clones, 91% seen once, with 6% to 6.5% in the top ten. Sequencing was carried out using peripheral blood. Receptor source: a man aged 70-80 years with active COVID-19.

The chain has TRBV7-2 and TRBJ2-1; 8 bases are a match to TRBD2. V trimming: 2 bases; J trimming: 5 bases; junction bases outside the gene matches: 8. This CDR3 has 16 amino acids. Germline V gene lookup returns CDR1 SGHTA and CDR2 FQGNSA. CDR3 sequence (DNA): TGTGCCAGCAGCTTATTAAGCGGGGGAAGGAACAATGAGCAGTTCTTC. This encodes CASSLLSGGRNNEQFF.

The chain joins TRBV6-5 to TRBJ2-5, with TRBD1 matching over 7 bases. Germline assignment: CDR1 MNHEY and CDR2 SVGAGI. V was clipped by 5 bases and J by 4 bases; unmatched bases: 4. CDR3 length: 13 amino acids. CDR3 coding DNA: TGTGCCAGCAGTCGGGACAGAGGAGAGACCCAGTACTTC. It codes for CASSRDRGETQYF.

The chain uses TRBV30 and TRBJ2-1, with 9 bases lining up with TRBD2. V shed 7 bases, J shed 3 bases, and the junction held 4 bases outside the gene matches. Germline V lookup: CDR1 GTSNPN, CDR2 SVGIG (reference sequence). The CDR3 spans 13 residues. CDR3 bases: TGTGCCTTAGCGGGGGCCAACTACAATGAGCAGTTCTTC. Translated, it gives CALAGANYNEQFF. Full variable domain (outside the CDR3, taken from reference TRBV30 and TRBJ2-1): SQTIHQWPATLVQPVGSPLSLECTVEGTSNPNLYWYRQAAGRGLQLLFYSVGIGQISSEVPQNLSASRPQDRQFILSSKKLLLSDSGFYLCALAGANYNEQFFGPGTRLTVL.

The chain employs TRBV7-9 and TRBJ2-7; the match to TRBD1 covers 8 bases. CDR1 is SEHNR and CDR2 is FQNEAQ in the germline V gene (reference sequence). The CDR3 covers 15 residues. The J segment lost 2 bases and the V segment lost 0 bases, leaving 3 bases of the junction unmatched. CDR3 DNA sequence: TGTGCCAGCAGCTTAGCCCAGGGGGCGGCCTACGAGCAGTACTTC. Translated: CASSLAQGAAYEQYF.

The chain combines TRBV6-5 with TRBJ2-3, with D unclear. The CDR3 loop spans 10 amino acids. Per the germline V gene, CDR1 is MNHEY and CDR2 is SVGAGI. Deletions cut 6 bases from V and 5 bases from J, with 3 bases between. CDR3 bases: TGTGCCAGCAGCCGAGATACGCAGTATTTT. Translation: CASSRDTQYF.

The gene calls are TRBV5-1 and TRBJ1-1; 8 bases fit TRBD1. There are 15 residues in the CDR3. The trim removed 0 bases at V and 9 bases at J, leaving 10 bases unmatched. In germline, CDR1 is SGHRS, CDR2 YFSETQ. CDR3 bases: TGCGCCAGCAGCTTGGCCGACGGGACAGGAGAGAAAGCTTTCTTT. Translation: CASSLADGTGEKAFF.

Notes on this clone: In the same sample, other DNA sequences code for this CDR3. The rearrangement joins TRBV7-6 to TRBJ2-7; 8 bases are shared with TRBD1. V lost 1 base to trimming and J lost 7 bases; unmatched junction nucleotides: 9. CDR1 is SGHVS, CDR2 FNYEAQ, per germline. This CDR3 has 15 residues. CDR3 bases: TGTGCCAGCAGCTTAGAGACAGGGGCCCTCCTTGAGCAGTACTTC. It specifies CASSLETGALLEQYF.

The V call is TRBV7-2, the J call TRBJ1-5, with D uncertain. In germline, CDR1 is SGHTA, CDR2 FQGNSA. V was cut by 1 base and J by 5 bases, with 12 bases left in between. The CDR3 runs to 15 residues. As DNA, the CDR3 is TGTGCCAGCAGCTTAGTTAACACATTCGATCAGCCCCAGCATTTT. It yields the protein CASSLVNTFDQPQHF.

The V and J genes are TRBV10-2 and TRBJ2-5; 8 nucleotides line up with TRBD1. The J segment lost 2 bases and the V segment lost 5 bases, leaving 1 base of the junction unmatched. The germline gives CDR1 WSHSY, CDR2 SAAADI. The CDR3 runs to 13 residues. The CDR3 is CASSQGAQETQYF. The DNA of the CDR3 is TGCGCCAGCAGTCAGGGGGCTCAAGAGACCCAGTACTTC.

The chain recombines TRBV5-1 with TRBJ1-1; no firm D call. CDR1 and CDR2 from the germline V gene are SGHRS and YFSETQ. Trimming shortened V by 1 base and J by 2 bases, and 9 bases separated the two germline ends. The CDR3 sequence is 14 residues long. The CDR3 reads CASSLTPENTEAFF. CDR3 in DNA: TGCGCCAGCAGCTTGACACCAGAAAACACTGAAGCTTTCTTT.

This sequence joins TRBV30 and TRBJ2-1; TRBD1 might be the D (5 bases). V was pared by 1 base and J by 13 bases, with 14 bases between. Germline V gene data show CDR1 as GTSNPN and CDR2 as SVGIG (reference sequence). The CDR3 consists of 12 residues. CDR3 region: CAWSDPLGPQFF. The CDR3 DNA reads TGTGCCTGGAGTGATCCCCTGGGGCCCCAGTTCTTC.

The chain is built from TRBV19 and TRBJ2-7; TRBD1 is a possible D gene (5 bases). V was shortened by 5 bases and J by 2 bases, with 13 bases between the two germline ends. Per germline, CDR1 LNHDA and CDR2 SQIVND (reference sequence). The length of the CDR3 is 14 residues. The CDR3 spells CASSRFTGPYEQYF. The DNA of the CDR3 is TGTGCCAGTAGTCGGTTCACAGGCCCCTACGAGCAGTACTTC.

The chain employs TRBV6-1 and TRBJ1-6; the D is unclear. V was cut by 2 bases and J by 0 bases, with 8 bases left in between. CDR1 MNHNS and CDR2 SASEGT come from the germline V gene. The CDR3 contains 16 residues. CDR3 amino acids: CASSEPPNSYNSPLHF. The CDR3 bases are TGTGCCAGCAGTGAACCCCCAAACTCCTATAATTCACCCCTCCACTTT.